The entry below gives a single TCR beta chain sequence along with its context. What it binds is not known. Some 29,000 T cell genomes (around 200 ng DNA) went into each sorted-subset replicate. Only in-frame clones appear in the TCRdb table, and some are missing; sequencing was by immunoSEQ multiplex PCR. The sample contains over 1.5 million clones, around 98% of which appear only once. Adult donors, all healthy and HIV-negative, had no recent acute infections or vaccinations. The donors were all Caucasian adults (living in Nashville, Tennessee). The data originate from a study of shared clonotypes between healthy human individuals. Study results and caveats: The researchers took only blood, and tissue repertoires probably look different.

J was trimmed by 0 bases and V by 6 bases; bases with no gene match: 10. Germline assignment: CDR1 SGHRS and CDR2 YFSETQ. The CDR3 has 17 amino acids. The source is a man aged 25 to 40 in good health. The genes are TRBV5-1 and TRBJ2-5; TRBD2 matches 11 bases. Sequencing used naive CD4+ T cells sorted from blood. As for subset: CD45RA+ positively selected. In DNA, the CDR3 is TGCGCCAGCACCAAATTACTAGCGGGAGTTAACCAAGAGACCCAGTACTTC. It translates to CASTKLLAGVNQETQYF.